What follows are 11 T cell receptor beta chains derived from one specimen sequenced in a study of cytomegalovirus exposure and HLA in healthy donors. The primer mix had 60 Vbeta and 13 Jbeta primers. Clones were sequenced by immunoSEQ multiplex PCR, and TCRdb holds only the in-frame ones, with some missing. This repertoire includes 150,000 to 200,000 clones. The sample comprised PBMCs. The source is a woman aged 18-29 years in good health and CMV-seropositive.

Here the CDR3 DNA reads TGTGCCAGTAGTATGGGACAGGGACTAGTCACCCAGTACTTC. Amino acid sequence: CASSMGQGLVTQYF. The rearrangement joins TRBV19 to TRBJ2-5; perhaps TRBD1 as D (9 bases). Germline V CDR1 and CDR2: LNHDA, SQIVND (reference sequence). The CDR3 is 14 amino acids. Trimming stripped 3 bases from V and 8 bases from J, with 16 bases between.

The V call is TRBV2, the J call TRBJ2-7; perhaps TRBD1 as D (6 bases). Germline V lookup: CDR1 SNHLY, CDR2 FYNNEI. Trimming removed 4 bases at V and 6 bases at J, with 13 bases between. The CDR3 extends over 13 amino acids. CDR3 coding DNA: TGTGCCAGCAGTGGCCTGGGCAGGGGCGAGCAGTACTTC. Amino acid sequence: CASSGLGRGEQYF.

This chain joins TRBV19 and TRBJ2-3, with TRBD1 matching over 8 bases. The length of the CDR3 is 15 residues. V trimming: 6 bases; J trimming: 4 bases; junction bases outside the gene matches: 9. The germline V gene encodes CDR1 LNHDA and CDR2 SQIVND (reference sequence). CDR3 sequence (DNA): TGTGCCAGTAGCACCCCAGGGGGCAGGGCAGATACGCAGTATTTT. Amino acids: CASSTPGGRADTQYF.

V and J are TRBV5-4 and TRBJ2-4, with a possible D match to TRBD1 (6 bases). CDR3 length: 19 residues. CDR1 and CDR2 (germline): SGHNT, YYREEE (reference sequence). Trimming cost V 3 bases and J 9 bases, with 31 bases left between them. DNA of the CDR3: TGTGCCAGCAGCTCCCGCATCTGGACCGGGACACTAATTGGGGGCATTCAGTACTTC. It specifies CASSSRIWTGTLIGGIQYF.

This chain links TRBV5-5 with TRBJ1-2; D is uncertain. The V end was cut by 2 bases, the J end by 0 bases, with 5 bases between. The CDR3 runs 13 residues. CDR1 and CDR2 from the germline V gene are SGHKS and YYEKEE (reference sequence). The CDR3 DNA is TGTGCCAGCAGCTTTTCTTCTAACTATGGCTACACCTTC. This sequence encodes CASSFSSNYGYTF.

The chain uses TRBV18 and TRBJ1-1, with TRBD1 matching 8 bases. Losses at the gene ends were 6 bases for V and 3 bases for J; bases not matched to a gene: 6. The CDR3 covers 14 residues. The germline gives CDR1 KGHSH, CDR2 LQKENI. CDR3 amino acids: CASSLTGVDTEAFF. CDR3 nucleotides: TGTGCCAGCTCTTTGACAGGGGTGGACACTGAAGCTTTCTTT.

The V and J genes are TRBV21-1 and TRBJ1-1; the D segment call TRBD1 is taken from the table without a DNA check. TRBV21-1 is listed as a pseudogene. CDR3 length: 17 amino acids. The DNA for the CDR3 is TGTGCCAGCAGCTCTCGGGGGGGGACAGGGGGCCACACTGAAGCTTTCTTT. Its protein product is CASSSRGGTGGHTEAFF.

V and J are TRBV5-5 and TRBJ1-1, with 12 bases lining up with TRBD1. V dropped 6 bases and J dropped 6; count of bases not matched to a gene: 6. Germline CDR1 SGHKS, CDR2 YYEKEE (reference sequence). The CDR3 contains 14 residues. As DNA, the CDR3 is TGTGCCAGCAACATGGGACAGGGGGCGTCTGAAGCTTTCTTT. Encoded protein: CASNMGQGASEAFF.

The rearrangement joins TRBV19 to TRBJ2-2, with 9 bases lining up with TRBD1. The CDR3 runs to 16 residues. V was clipped by 7 bases and J by 2 bases; unmatched bases: 8. Germline CDR1 is LNHDA and CDR2 is SQIVND (reference sequence). CDR3 nucleotide sequence: TGTGCCAGTACATCCCGGGGACAGGGTAACACCGGGGAGCTGTTTTTT. Its protein is CASTSRGQGNTGELFF.

The rearrangement uses TRBV29-1 and TRBJ2-3; the D is unclear. The CDR3 runs to 12 residues. The germline V gene encodes CDR1 SQVTM and CDR2 ANQGSEA. Trimming shortened V by 3 bases and J by 1 base, and 5 bases separated the two germline ends. The CDR3 protein is CSVDQGTDTQYF. The DNA of the CDR3 is TGCAGCGTTGACCAGGGCACAGATACGCAGTATTTT.

The chain combines TRBV7-2 with TRBJ1-5; 8 bases match TRBD1. Losses at the gene ends were 5 bases for V and 6 bases for J; bases not matched to a gene: 3. CDR1 is SGHTA and CDR2 is FQGNSA in the germline V gene. This CDR3 region has 13 residues. The DNA of the CDR3 is TGTGCCAGCAGCGGACAGGGTTTTCAGCCCCAGCATTTT. It is translated as CASSGQGFQPQHF.